A single sample gave rise to the 15 T cell receptor beta chains below, sequenced in a study of T cells after yellow fever vaccination (dated 2019 in TCRdb). According to the study, the label for this sample's treatment or condition signals: live attenuated yellow fever vaccine strain. The library was prepared using 5' RACE. TCRdb shows the sequencer as Illumina HiSeq 2500. TCRdb applied fastp at Q25 and MiXCR to the public reads, then kept only in-frame beta chains. Each CDR3 protein appears once, grouped with its most common genes and DNA. For this sample there are 200,000 to 250,000 distinct CDR3 sequences; 6.9% appear just once. The leading ten clones occupy approximately 0.85% of the sample. Source: CD4+ T cells sorted from PBMCs, taken 15 days after the yellow fever booster vaccination. These TCRs come from a man aged 30 to 39 who received the YFV17D yellow fever vaccine.

The chain has TRBV12-3 or TRBV12-4 and TRBJ2-3, with TRBD2 identical over 11 bases. After removal of 9 bases from V and 6 bases from J, the junction contained 14 bases not matched to a gene. The CDR3 consists of 16 residues. CDR3 region: CASASSIAGGLDTQYF. The CDR3 bases are TGTGCCAGTGCTTCGTCCATAGCGGGAGGGCTGGATACGCAGTATTTT.

This clonotype was picked up a small number of times. The rearrangement links TRBV5-1 to TRBJ2-3, with TRBD2 as a possible D gene (6 bases). V gave up 0 bases and J gave up 3 bases, with 14 bases separating them. This CDR3 is 16 amino acids long. Germline V gives CDR1 SGHRS, CDR2 YFSETQ. Here the CDR3 reads CASSLGSGSVTDTQYF. CDR3 coding DNA: TGCGCCAGCAGCTTGGGGTCCGGGAGTGTAACAGATACGCAGTATTTT.

In its sample, this clonotype was seen many times. This chain joins TRBV2 and TRBJ2-1, with 8 bases fitting TRBD2. CDR1 is SNHLY, CDR2 FYNNEI, per germline. The CDR3 has 13 residues. Losses at the gene ends were 4 bases for V and 9 bases for J; bases not matched to a gene: 5. The CDR3 DNA is TGTGCCAGCAGTGGTGGACTAGCTGTTGAGCAGTTCTTC. The encoded protein is CASSGGLAVEQFF.

This sequence joins TRBV20-1 and TRBJ2-2; either TRBD1 or TRBD2 may supply D (5 bases each). Trimming removed 3 bases from V and 1 base from J, with 15 bases in between. CDR3 length equals 16 residues. The V gene's germline CDR1 is DFQATT and CDR2 SNEGSKA (reference sequence). The CDR3 nucleotides are TGCAGTGCTAGGAAAACAGGAGGTCAGAACACCGGGGAGCTGTTTTTT. It specifies CSARKTGGQNTGELFF.

The rearrangement links TRBV6-2 or TRBV6-3 to TRBJ1-1; D unclear. The CDR3 length is 13 residues. With 7 bases removed from V and 6 bases from J, the gap between germline ends came to 15 bases. CDR1 is MNHEY, CDR2 SVGEGT, per germline. The CDR3 loop is CASTLLGPAEAFF. The DNA for the CDR3 is TGTGCCAGCACCTTACTAGGACCTGCTGAAGCTTTCTTT.

This clonotype was observed a few times. The rearrangement joins TRBV12-3 or TRBV12-4 to TRBJ2-7, with TRBD2 matching over 7 bases. Trimming at V came to 2 bases and at J to 4 bases, leaving 8 bases not matched to a gene. The CDR3 loop spans 15 amino acids. CDR3 loop: CASSLMASGPYEQYF. The CDR3 region has the DNA TGTGCCAGCAGTTTAATGGCTAGCGGACCTTACGAGCAGTACTTC.

This chain joins TRBV20-1 and TRBJ2-7; TRBD1 matches at 8 bases. This CDR3 has 18 residues. Germline V gene sequence: CDR1 DFQATT, CDR2 SNEGSKA (reference sequence). Trimming removed 0 bases from V and 0 bases from J; junction bases left unmatched: 13. The CDR3: CSARDGNVGQGSSYEQYF. The CDR3 nucleotides are TGCAGTGCTAGAGATGGGAACGTTGGACAGGGATCCTCCTACGAGCAGTACTTC.

This clonotype was observed many times. Written as DNA, the CDR3 is TGTGCCAGCAGGGGGGGGTGGGCAACTAATGAAAAACTGTTTTTT. Protein: CASRGGWATNEKLFF. The chain has TRBV25-1 and TRBJ1-4, with D tentatively TRBD1 (5 bases). V was cut by 6 bases and J by 0 bases, with 11 bases left in between. Per germline, CDR1 MGHDK and CDR2 SYGVNS. The CDR3 spans 15 residues.

V and J are TRBV13 and TRBJ2-5; 10 bases align to TRBD2. The CDR3 loop spans 14 amino acids. Germline CDR1 PRHDT, CDR2 FYEKMQ (reference sequence). With 5 bases clipped from V and 5 bases from J, the junction kept 5 bases outside the gene matches. In DNA, the CDR3 is TGTGCCAGCAGCGATAGCGGGAGGAGGGAGACCCAGTACTTC. Its translation: CASSDSGRRETQYF.

V gene TRBV6-2 or TRBV6-3 combines with J gene TRBJ1-5; D gene unclear. The V gene lost 2 bases and the J gene lost 2 bases, with 7 bases spanning the gap. Germline values: CDR1 MNHEY, CDR2 SVGEGT. The CDR3 spans 14 residues. The CDR3 nucleotides are TGTGCCAGCAGTTACAGGGTCCGCAATCAGCCCCAGCATTTT. It is translated as CASSYRVRNQPQHF.

This chain connects TRBV14 to TRBJ1-2, with unresolved D. There are 14 residues in the CDR3. Germline values: CDR1 SGHDN, CDR2 FVKESK. The V and J ends lost 0 bases and 5 bases respectively, with 10 bases between them. Here the CDR3 reads CASSQEPSPYGYTF. The CDR3 coding sequence is TGTGCCAGCAGCCAAGAACCCAGCCCTTATGGCTACACCTTC.

For this clonotype: Being one base from a much bigger clone, this may be a read error. The conserved closing phenylalanine or tryptophan is absent in this CDR3, likely reflecting a read error. The chain combines TRBV15 with TRBJ2-3; unclear D gene. The germline gives CDR1 LNHNV, CDR2 YYDKDF (reference sequence). The CDR3 runs 11 residues. Trimming removed 11 bases at V and 5 bases at J, with 11 bases between. As DNA, the CDR3 is TGTGCCGTCGAGACGGTAGATACGCAGTATTAT. This encodes CAVETVDTQYY.

The chain links TRBV20-1 to TRBJ2-1; D is possibly TRBD2 (5 bases). V was clipped by 8 bases and J by 2 bases, with 16 bases between them. Germline V gene data show CDR1 as DFQATT and CDR2 as SNEGSKA (reference sequence). The CDR3 sequence is 14 residues long. DNA of the CDR3: TGCAGTCTCGTCCGGTCGGGGACCTACAATGAGCAGTTCTTC. It encodes CSLVRSGTYNEQFF.

The rearrangement links TRBV7-9 to TRBJ2-2; TRBD2 matches at 8 bases. CDR3 length: 14 amino acids. From germline, CDR1 is SEHNR and CDR2 FQNEAQ (reference sequence). Germline trimming cut 2 bases from V and 7 bases from J; bases unmatched to any gene: 3. This CDR3 is CASSLIAGSGELFF. The CDR3 nucleotides are TGTGCCAGCAGCTTAATAGCGGGAAGCGGGGAGCTGTTTTTT.

There are a few counts of this clonotype. The rearrangement joins TRBV4-2 to TRBJ2-5, with no clear D. Germline CDR1 and CDR2: LGHNA and YNFKEQ. The germline V and J ends were trimmed by 5 bases and 0 bases, with 10 bases remaining between them. CDR3 size: 14 residues. CDR3 amino acids: CASSSRTDQETQYF. CDR3 bases: TGTGCCAGCAGCTCCCGTACTGACCAAGAGACCCAGTACTTC.